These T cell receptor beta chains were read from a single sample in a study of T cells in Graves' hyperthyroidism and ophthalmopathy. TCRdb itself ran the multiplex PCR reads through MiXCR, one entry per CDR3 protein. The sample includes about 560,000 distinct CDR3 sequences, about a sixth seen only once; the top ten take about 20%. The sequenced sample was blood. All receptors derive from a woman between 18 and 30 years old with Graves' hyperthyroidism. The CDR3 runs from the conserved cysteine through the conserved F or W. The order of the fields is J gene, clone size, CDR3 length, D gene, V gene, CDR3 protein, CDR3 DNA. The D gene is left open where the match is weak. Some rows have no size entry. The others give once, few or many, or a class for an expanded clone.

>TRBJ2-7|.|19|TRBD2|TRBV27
CASSLAPGLAGGPSYEQYF
TGTGCCAGCAGTTTAGCCCCGGGACTAGCGGGAGGCCCTTCCTACGAGCAGTACTTC
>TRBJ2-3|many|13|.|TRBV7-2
CASSGLGTDTQYF
TGTGCCAGCAGCGGACTGGGGACAGATACGCAGTATTTT
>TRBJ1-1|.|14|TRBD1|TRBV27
CASSGTGEETEAFF
TGTGCCAGCAGCGGGACAGGGGAAGAAACTGAAGCTTTCTTT
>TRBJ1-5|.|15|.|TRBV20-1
CSASPRLRGNQPQHF
TGCAGTGCTAGTCCCAGGCTAAGGGGAAATCAGCCCCAGCATTTT
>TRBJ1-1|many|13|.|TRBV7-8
CASSLTDNTEAFF
TGTGCCAGCAGCTTGACGGATAACACTGAAGCTTTCTTT
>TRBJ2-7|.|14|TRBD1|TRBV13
CASSVGDSHYEQYF
TGTGCCAGCAGCGTAGGGGACAGCCACTACGAGCAGTACTTC
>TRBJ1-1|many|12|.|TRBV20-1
CSARSGYTEAFF
TGCAGTGCTAGGTCGGGGTACACTGAAGCTTTCTTT
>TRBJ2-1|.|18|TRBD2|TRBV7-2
CASSLPTSGKSGYTEQFF
TGTGCCAGCAGCCTTCCGACTAGCGGGAAATCGGGTTACACTGAGCAGTTCTTC
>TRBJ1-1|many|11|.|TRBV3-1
CASSQRAEAFF
TGTGCCAGCAGCCAGAGGGCCGAAGCTTTCTTT
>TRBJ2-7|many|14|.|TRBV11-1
CASSSPSSPYEQYF
TGTGCCAGCAGCTCTCCCTCGAGCCCCTACGAGCAGTACTTC
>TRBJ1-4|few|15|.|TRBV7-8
CASSLNEQSNEKLFF
TGTGCCAGCAGTCTAAATGAACAGAGTAATGAAAAACTGTTTTTT
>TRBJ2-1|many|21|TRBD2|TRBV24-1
CATIRGSPGTSGGCSYNEQFF
TGTGCCACCATTCGAGGGAGTCCCGGGACTAGCGGGGGATGCTCCTACAATGAGCAGTTCTTC
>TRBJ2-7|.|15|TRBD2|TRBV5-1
CASSNSLAGEAEQYF
TGCGCCAGCAGCAACTCTCTAGCGGGAGAAGCCGAGCAGTACTTC
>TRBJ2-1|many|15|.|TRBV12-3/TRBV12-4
CASRLFSGDYNEQFF
TGTGCCAGCAGGTTGTTTAGCGGAGATTACAATGAGCAGTTCTTC
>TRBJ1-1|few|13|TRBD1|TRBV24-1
CATSDPGTDEAFF
TGTGCCACCAGTGATCCCGGGACAGACGAAGCTTTCTTT
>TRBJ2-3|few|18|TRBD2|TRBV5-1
CASRYGTSGGRSADTQYF
TGCGCCAGCAGATACGGGACTAGCGGGGGGCGAAGCGCAGATACGCAGTATTTT
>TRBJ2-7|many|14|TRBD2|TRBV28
CASRTSGRVNEQYF
TGTGCCAGCAGAACTAGCGGGAGGGTTAACGAGCAGTACTTC
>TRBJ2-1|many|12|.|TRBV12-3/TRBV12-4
CASRWEGGEQFF
TGTGCCAGCAGGTGGGAAGGGGGTGAGCAGTTCTTC
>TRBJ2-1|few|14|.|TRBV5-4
CASSLGTFYNEQFF
TGTGCCAGCAGTTTAGGGACTTTCTACAATGAGCAGTTCTTC
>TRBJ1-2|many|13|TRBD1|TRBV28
CASSFRGPYGYTF
TGTGCCAGCAGTTTTAGGGGGCCCTATGGCTACACCTTC
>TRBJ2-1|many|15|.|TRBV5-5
CASRVRGSSYNEQFF
TGTGCCAGCAGAGTCCGGGGCAGCTCCTACAATGAGCAGTTCTTC
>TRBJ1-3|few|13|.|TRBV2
CASILDRGNTIYF
TGTGCCAGCATCTTGGACCGTGGAAACACCATATATTTT
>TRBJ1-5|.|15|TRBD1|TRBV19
CASSITGTGRQPQHF
TGTGCCAGTAGTATAACCGGGACAGGGCGTCAGCCCCAGCATTTT